The next 10 T cell receptor beta chains were all read from a single sample in a study of siplizumab effects on memory and regulatory T cells. Profiling relied on immunoSEQ multiplex PCR, and the TCRdb table lists in-frame clones only, not all of them. In the table there are around 120,000 clones, around 94% of which are singletons. Specimen: non-Treg CD4+ T cells sorted from blood. These receptor sequences come from a human donor in good health.

The chain employs TRBV7-9 and TRBJ1-4; 8 bases align to TRBD1. Trimming took 5 bases from V and 7 from J; bases not matched to a gene: 12. Germline V gene sequence: CDR1 SEHNR, CDR2 FQNEAQ (reference sequence). The CDR3 totals 16 residues. The CDR3 DNA follows: TGTGCCAGCAGCCTACCCCGACAGGGGACGGGTGAAAAACTGTTTTTT. Protein sequence: CASSLPRQGTGEKLFF.

V and J are TRBV18 and TRBJ2-6; D is unresolved. Germline CDR1 KGHSH, CDR2 LQKENI. The CDR3 is 16 amino acids. V dropped 3 bases and J dropped 0 bases, with 9 bases sitting between them. The CDR3 sequence is CASSPYESSGANVLTF. In DNA form, the CDR3 reads TGTGCCAGCTCACCCTACGAGAGCTCTGGGGCCAACGTCCTGACTTTC.

V and J are TRBV19 and TRBJ1-5, with 10 bases aligning to TRBD1. V trimming: 8 bases; J trimming: 6 bases; junction bases outside the gene matches: 10. Germline V gene lookup returns CDR1 LNHDA and CDR2 SQIVND (reference sequence). The CDR3 sequence is 15 residues long. CDR3 in amino acids: CASGRQDRGGQPQHF. The CDR3 DNA reads TGTGCCAGTGGGAGGCAGGACAGGGGGGGTCAGCCCCAGCATTTT.

The chain couples TRBV5-1 to TRBJ1-4; 11 nucleotides match TRBD1. CDR1 and CDR2 from the germline V gene are SGHRS and YFSETQ. The ends lost 5 bases at V and 8 bases at J; junction bases unmatched: 8. This CDR3 comprises 15 residues. CDR3 in amino acids: CASSREGTGGEKLFF. CDR3 DNA: TGCGCCAGCAGTAGGGAGGGGACAGGGGGAGAAAAACTGTTTTTT.

CDR3 protein: CASSLAGQGAKYEQYF. The CDR3 DNA reads as TGTGCCAGCAGCTTAGCGGGACAGGGGGCGAAGTACGAGCAGTACTTC. The J gene is TRBJ2-7, the V gene TRBV7-8; TRBD1 agrees at 12 bases. This CDR3 comprises 16 residues. CDR1 and CDR2 from the germline V gene are SGHVS and FQNEAQ. Germline trimming cut 0 bases from V and 4 bases from J; bases unmatched to any gene: 4.

The V and J genes are TRBV11-2 and TRBJ2-2, with D possibly TRBD1 on 6 matching bases. The CDR3 runs to 15 residues. V was clipped by 3 bases and J by 1 base, with 9 bases between them. The germline gives CDR1 SGHAT, CDR2 FQNNGV. CDR3 DNA sequence: TGTGCCAGCAGCTTTGGGACAAAGAACACCGGGGAGCTGTTTTTT. This codes for CASSFGTKNTGELFF.

V gene TRBV6-5 combines with J gene TRBJ2-5, with a possible D match to TRBD2 (6 bases). V shed 4 bases and J shed 7 bases, with 13 bases lying between them. CDR3 size: 13 residues. The germline V gene has CDR1 MNHEY and CDR2 SVGAGI. The CDR3 DNA sequence: TGTGCCAGCAGTTCCACGGGGGACGGGACCCAGTACTTC. Protein sequence: CASSSTGDGTQYF.

This clone was found once. The genes are TRBV5-1 and TRBJ2-1; 7 nucleotides match TRBD1. CDR1 SGHRS and CDR2 YFSETQ come from the germline V gene. Germline trimming cut 5 bases from V and 2 bases from J; bases unmatched to any gene: 4. The CDR3 consists of 14 residues. This chain's CDR3 is CASSGQGAYNEQFF. CDR3 in DNA: TGCGCCAGCAGTGGTCAGGGGGCCTACAATGAGCAGTTCTTC.

The rearrangement uses TRBV6-5 and TRBJ2-5; TRBD2 is a possible D gene (7 bases). Trimming left V 7 bases short and J 9 bases short, with 12 bases between. The CDR3 length is 11 residues. Germline V gene lookup returns CDR1 MNHEY and CDR2 SVGAGI. The CDR3 nucleotides are TGTGCCAGCACTCAAGGGGGGGCCCAGTACTTC. Translating it yields CASTQGGAQYF.

The chain uses TRBV2 and TRBJ1-6; TRBD1 might be the D (6 bases). The germline CDR1 and CDR2 sequences are SNHLY and FYNNEI. Between the trimmed V and J ends, which lost 5 bases and 4 bases, there was a span of 9 bases. The CDR3 is made up of 14 amino acids. In DNA, the CDR3 is TGTGCCAGCAGTACGGACAGTTATAATTCACCCCTCCACTTT. This gives the protein CASSTDSYNSPLHF.